These T cell receptor beta chains were read from a single sample in a study of neurological immune-mediated disorders. TCRdb re-derived calls from the 5' RACE reads in MiXCR, one entry per CDR3 protein. The sample has more than 70,000 distinct CDR3 sequences, about a sixth seen once. The sample was PBMCs. Receptor source: a woman between 40 and 50 years old in good health. The CDR3 runs from the conserved cysteine through the conserved F or W. The D gene is left open where the match is weak. Some rows have no size entry. The others give once, few or many, or a class for an expanded clone.

v_call	clone_size	d_call	j_call	cdr3_nt	cdr3_aa
TRBV20-1	many	.	TRBJ1-1	TGCAGTGCCCCCCCAAGGCCGAACACTGAAGCTTTCTTT	CSAPPRPNTEAFF
TRBV18	many	.	TRBJ2-5	TGTGCCAGCTCCCGAGGGGCAGGGCAAGAGACCCAGTACTTC	CASSRGAGQETQYF
TRBV10-2	few	TRBD2	TRBJ2-5	TGCGCCAGCAGCCCGGTGATAGCGGGGGGGGAGACCCAGTACTTC	CASSPVIAGGETQYF
TRBV20-1	many	.	TRBJ1-6	TGCAGTGCTAGTTTGGGCCCGGAGGTTTCACCCCTCCACTTT	CSASLGPEVSPLHF
TRBV3-1	.	.	TRBJ1-2	TGTGACTGCAGCCTATCGGGGGGGACCTATGGCTACACCTTC	CDCSLSGGTYGYTF
TRBV20-1	many	.	TRBJ2-7	TGCAGTGCTAGAGATGAAAGGAGGGTCGACGAGCAGTACTTC	CSARDERRVDEQYF
TRBV7-2	many	.	TRBJ1-5	TGTGCCAGCAGCCCCCGCGTCGCAGACCAGCCCCAGCATTTT	CASSPRVADQPQHF
TRBV20-1	.	.	TRBJ2-7	TGCAGTGCTAGAGACCCATGGACAAGGCTACTCGCCTACGAGCAGTACTTC	CSARDPWTRLLAYEQYF
TRBV20-1	.	.	TRBJ2-2	TGCAGTGCTAGAGATGCGGCTACAGGGGGGGGAACCGGGGAGCTGTTTTTT	CSARDAATGGGTGELFF
TRBV6-5	many	.	TRBJ2-7	TGTGCCAGCAGTTCCAGGACAGAGTCCTACGAGCAGTACTTC	CASSSRTESYEQYF
TRBV29-1	.	TRBD1	TRBJ1-2	TGCAGCGTTCACGACAGGGTGGGTGGCTACACCTTC	CSVHDRVGGYTF
TRBV3-1	many	.	TRBJ2-1	TGTGCCAGCAGCCAAGAAGTGAATGAGTACAATGAGCAGTTCTTC	CASSQEVNEYNEQFF
TRBV4-1	many	.	TRBJ1-1	TGCGCCAGCAGTCGCGGAAAGGGGGAGGGCGACACTGAAGCTTTCTTT	CASSRGKGEGDTEAFF
TRBV29-1	.	.	TRBJ2-1	TGCAGCGTTGGACTTGGGGGAAATGAGCATTTCTTC	CSVGLGGNEHFF
TRBV12-3/TRBV12-4	many	.	TRBJ1-1	TGTGCCAGCAGTTTAAGGATTCCGAAGGTGGACAATGCGGGTTTGAAGAACACTGAAGCTTTCTTT	CASSLRIPKVDNAGLKNTEAFF
TRBV2	many	TRBD2	TRBJ2-1	TGTGCCAGCAGGGTAGCGGGGGGCTCCTACAATGAGCAGTTCTTC	CASRVAGGSYNEQFF
TRBV20-1	.	.	TRBJ2-1	TGCAGTGCCGCCGAAGGGGGTTACAATGAGCAGTTCTTC	CSAAEGGYNEQFF
TRBV10-3	many	TRBD2	TRBJ2-3	TGTGCCCTGCGGACTAGCCGGGAAGCAGATACGCAGTATTTT	CALRTSREADTQYF
TRBV5-1	many	.	TRBJ1-2	TGCGCCAGCAATCCTGATAGGCCCACCTATGGCTACACCTTC	CASNPDRPTYGYTF
TRBV12-3/TRBV12-4	many	TRBD1	TRBJ1-4	TGTGCCTCAAGGGACAGGGGGCTCGAAAAACTGTTTTTT	CASRDRGLEKLFF
TRBV6-5	many	.	TRBJ1-2	TGTGCCAGCAGTTCTATGGGCACCGCTGTGAACTACACCTTC	CASSSMGTAVNYTF
TRBV5-1	many	.	TRBJ1-2	TGCGCCAGCAGCTGGGGGCGGACAGAGTATGGCTACACCTTC	CASSWGRTEYGYTF
TRBV4-1	many	.	TRBJ2-1	TGCGCCAGCAGCCCAATCTCGGCGGCCAATGAGCAGTTCTTC	CASSPISAANEQFF
TRBV5-1	many	.	TRBJ2-7	TGCGCCAGCAGCTTTGGACAAACCTACGAGCAGTACTTC	CASSFGQTYEQYF
TRBV7-3	few	TRBD2	TRBJ2-3	TGTGCCAGCAGCCCTTCTAGCGGGGGGGCCTATACGCAGTATTTT	CASSPSSGGAYTQYF
TRBV20-1	.	.	TRBJ2-3	TGCAGTGCTGTCTCTAGCCTCAATGCAGATACGCAGTATTTT	CSAVSSLNADTQYF
TRBV12-3/TRBV12-4	many	.	TRBJ1-1	TGCGCCAGCAGCCCTGCCCTTAACACTGAAGCTTTCTTT	CASSPALNTEAFF
TRBV5-1	many	.	TRBJ1-1	TGCGCCAGCAGCTTGGCCTCGTCGGGGACTGAAGCTTTCTTT	CASSLASSGTEAFF
TRBV5-1	many	.	TRBJ2-1	TGCGCCAGCAGCTCACCTTACAGGTTCCGTGAGCAGTTCTTC	CASSSPYRFREQFF
TRBV5-1	many	TRBD2	TRBJ2-3	TGCGCCAGCAGCTTGGCCGGCGGGGGGGCGATAGTAGATACGCAGTATTTT	CASSLAGGGAIVDTQYF
TRBV12-3/TRBV12-4	many	.	TRBJ2-3	TGTGCCAGCAGTTTCCGCGCGAGCGGTTATACGCAGTATTTT	CASSFRASGYTQYF
TRBV5-6	many	.	TRBJ1-1	TGTGCCAGCAGGCGAGGGGTCGTTGGGACTGAAGCTTTCTTT	CASRRGVVGTEAFF
TRBV4-1	many	TRBD1	TRBJ1-4	TGCGCCAGCAGCCGGACAGGGCTTAATGAAAAACTGTTTTTT	CASSRTGLNEKLFF
TRBV6-5	many	.	TRBJ2-7	TGTGCCAGCAGTCTTATAGGAACCCCTGGGTACGAGCAGTACTTC	CASSLIGTPGYEQYF
TRBV4-1	many	TRBD2	TRBJ2-1	TGCGCCAGCAGCCAAGAGGGAGGATGGACTAGCGGGGAAAATGAGCAGTTCTTC	CASSQEGGWTSGENEQFF
TRBV6-6	few	.	TRBJ1-1	TGTGCCAGCAGTTTCGGGGGATTGGAAGCTTTCTTT	CASSFGGLEAFF
TRBV7-9	many	.	TRBJ1-1	TGTGCCAGCAGCCTCCGGCGTGGAGGTGAAGCTTTCTTT	CASSLRRGGEAFF
TRBV20-1	many	TRBD1	TRBJ2-7	TGCAGTGCTAGAGGTTTAGTACAGGGGAAAAATAGCTACGAGCAGTACTTC	CSARGLVQGKNSYEQYF
TRBV20-1	.	TRBD1	TRBJ2-3	TGCAGTGCAGACCCGGGACAGGGATTTGATACGCAGTATTTT	CSADPGQGFDTQYF
TRBV5-1	many	.	TRBJ2-3	TGCGCCAGCAGCTTATCGCCGGATACAGATACGCAGTATTTT	CASSLSPDTDTQYF
TRBV9	many	.	TRBJ2-5	TGTGCCAGCAGCGTAGGTGAGGTCACCGGGGAGACCCAGTACTTC	CASSVGEVTGETQYF
TRBV7-2	many	TRBD1	TRBJ1-2	TGTGCCAGCAGCCCGGGACAGGGATCCGATGGCTACACCTTC	CASSPGQGSDGYTF
TRBV6-1	many	.	TRBJ1-1	TGTGCCAGCAGTGATGCAGGGGCCGCGAACACTGAAGCTTTCTTT	CASSDAGAANTEAFF
TRBV4-3	many	TRBD1	TRBJ1-5	TGCGCCAGCAGCCATGGGACAGGGGACGATCAGCCCCAGCATTTT	CASSHGTGDDQPQHF
TRBV7-2	few	.	TRBJ2-7	TGTGCCAGCAGCTTAGCGAAGGGGGGGCGGTCGCAATACTTC	CASSLAKGGRSQYF
TRBV3-1	many	.	TRBJ1-2	TGTGCCAGCAGCCAAGATGGACTTGATAACTATGGCTACACCTTC	CASSQDGLDNYGYTF
TRBV19	many	.	TRBJ1-1	TGTGCTACATCAAACAGTCTCAACACTGAAGCTTTCTTT	CATSNSLNTEAFF
TRBV20-1	medium-sized	TRBD2	TRBJ2-5	TGCAGTGCTAGGCCAGCGGGGGGGTATGAGACCCAGTACTTC	CSARPAGGYETQYF
TRBV20-1	few	.	TRBJ1-1	TGCAGTGCTAGAGATCAGAGCGGGCGGACTGAAGCTTTCTTT	CSARDQSGRTEAFF
TRBV27	.	.	TRBJ2-1	TGTGCCAGCAGTTCCACGGCCCATGAGCAGTTCTTC	CASSSTAHEQFF
TRBV5-1	many	TRBD2	TRBJ2-3	TGCGCCAGCAGTCGCGGGGGGGTCACAGATACGCAGTATTTT	CASSRGGVTDTQYF
TRBV27	many	TRBD1	TRBJ1-6	TGTGCCAGCAGTTTAGAGGGACAGGTTTTTTCACCCCTCCACTTT	CASSLEGQVFSPLHF
TRBV7-2	.	TRBD1	TRBJ1-1	TGTGCCAGCAGCTTAGAGCCGACAGGGGGCATGAACACTGAAGCTTTCTTT	CASSLEPTGGMNTEAFF
TRBV2	many	.	TRBJ1-2	TGTGCCAGCAGTGCAACCGGACGGATCTATGGCTACACCTTC	CASSATGRIYGYTF
TRBV9	.	TRBD1	TRBJ1-1	TGTGCCAGCAGCGCCCGGACAGGGGGCAATAGTAACACTGAAGCTTTCTTT	CASSARTGGNSNTEAFF
TRBV7-9	many	TRBD2	TRBJ2-3	TGTGCCAGCAGCTTAGTGCGGGGGACCACAGATACGCAGTATTTT	CASSLVRGTTDTQYF
TRBV20-1	many	TRBD2	TRBJ2-3	TGCAGTGCTAGCCCAAACCCGACTAGCGGAGCAGATACGCAGTATTTT	CSASPNPTSGADTQYF
TRBV20-1	many	.	TRBJ2-1	TGCAGTGCTGGGGTCGGAGGGGGGGACTACAATGAGCAGTTCTTC	CSAGVGGGDYNEQFF
TRBV18	.	.	TRBJ2-1	TGTGCCAGCTCACCACCGGTTGACTCAGCTGAGCAGTTCTTC	CASSPPVDSAEQFF
TRBV7-2	many	.	TRBJ2-1	TGTGCCAGCAGCATCCCGCCCGGGTTGAACAATGAGCAGTTCTTC	CASSIPPGLNNEQFF